The next 29 T cell receptor beta chains were all read from a single sample in a study of response to subunit inactivated influenza vaccine. TCRdb re-derived calls from the RT-PCR reads in MiXCR, one entry per CDR3 protein. Of about 700,000 distinct CDR3 sequences in the sample, roughly 14% were seen once. Sequencing used PBMCs from blood, obtained about 14 days before vaccination. The source of these receptors is a man in his fifties who received an inactivated influenza vaccine.

The V call is TRBV25-1, the J call TRBJ1-6; 8 bases align to TRBD1. Losses at the gene ends were 4 bases for V and 6 bases for J; bases not matched to a gene: 5. The CDR3 is 15 amino acids. The germline V gene encodes CDR1 MGHDK and CDR2 SYGVNS. CDR3 DNA: TGTGCCAGCAGTGGGTCAACAGGGGGTAATTCACCCCTCCACTTT. This encodes CASSGSTGGNSPLHF. The variable domain in full, completed from reference TRBV25-1 and TRBJ1-6, reads EADIYQTPRYLVIGTGKKITLECSQTMGHDKMYWYQQDPGMELHLIHYSYGVNSTEKGDLSSESTVSRIRTEHFPLTLESARPSHTSQYLCASSGSTGGNSPLHFGNGTRLTVT.

This chain uses TRBV4-3 with TRBJ1-1; no clear D. In germline, CDR1 is LGHNA, CDR2 YSLEER. The CDR3 contains 15 residues. Trimming left V 0 bases short and J 7 bases short, with 15 bases between. The CDR3 region is CASSQDQWGGIEAFF. Written as DNA, the CDR3 is TGCGCCAGCAGCCAAGATCAATGGGGAGGAATTGAAGCTTTCTTT.

The chain combines TRBV5-1 with TRBJ2-7; possible D gene TRBD1, 5 bases. Germline V lookup: CDR1 SGHRS, CDR2 YFSETQ. The CDR3 contains 14 residues. With 3 bases removed from V and 1 base from J, the gap between germline ends came to 11 bases. The CDR3 nucleotides are TGCGCCAGCAGCTGGGGATCAGGGTCCTACGAGCAGTACTTC. It encodes CASSWGSGSYEQYF.

This chain joins TRBV29-1 and TRBJ1-4; 9 nucleotides align to TRBD1. The CDR3 is made up of 14 amino acids. Germline V gives CDR1 SQVTM, CDR2 ANQGSEA. Unmatched junction bases numbered 9, after V lost 6 bases and J lost 7 bases. The CDR3 DNA sequence: TGCAGCGTCTCGACCGGGACAGGGCCTGAAAAACTGTTTTTT. Translation: CSVSTGTGPEKLFF.

For this clonotype: This may be a read error, as it is one base from a much larger clone. CDR3 sequence (DNA): TGCAGCGTTGGAGACCGGACAACCCGAGAGACCCAGTACTTC. It encodes CSVGDRTTRETQYF. The V call is TRBV29-1, the J call TRBJ2-5, with D perhaps matching TRBD1 (5 bases). The CDR3 spans 14 residues. The germline V gene has CDR1 SQVTM and CDR2 ANQGSEA. The germline V and J ends were trimmed by 4 bases and 4 bases, with 16 bases remaining between them.

This clonotype was counted ten times or more. The rearrangement uses TRBV6-1 and TRBJ1-1; 7 positions agree with TRBD1. Unmatched junction bases numbered 7, after V lost 4 bases and J lost 5 bases. This CDR3 is 14 amino acids long. Germline CDR1 reads MNHNS; CDR2 reads SASEGT. This CDR3 reads CASSVGQSRTEAFF. Here the CDR3 DNA reads TGTGCCAGCAGTGTGGGACAGAGTAGGACTGAAGCTTTCTTT.

The chain links TRBV21-1 to TRBJ2-5; the D call TRBD1 from the table was never checked on the DNA. TRBV21-1 is classified as a pseudogene. This CDR3 region has 14 residues. The CDR3 is CASSPGGIIETQYF. The CDR3 nucleotides are TGTGCCAGCAGCCCCGGGGGGATTATTGAGACCCAGTACTTC.

This clonotype has a handful of counts. The chain is built from TRBV3-1 and TRBJ2-2, with D tentatively TRBD1 or TRBD2 (5 bases each). Germline CDR1 and CDR2: LGHDT and YNNKEL (reference sequence). The CDR3 sequence is 15 residues long. The germline V and J ends were trimmed by 4 bases and 6 bases, with 15 bases remaining between them. CDR3 residues: CASSLHSGRAGELFF. The CDR3 bases are TGTGCCAGCAGCCTTCACTCGGGACGTGCCGGGGAGCTGTTTTTT.

This clonotype occurred many times. The rearrangement uses TRBV7-9 and TRBJ2-1; tentative D call: TRBD2 (6 bases). V shed 5 bases and J shed 9 bases, with 11 bases lying between them. The CDR3 sequence is 12 residues long. Germline lookup yields CDR1 SEHNR and CDR2 FQNEAQ (reference sequence). CDR3 bases: TGTGCCAGCAGCCCAACTAGCTTTGAGCAGTTCTTC. As protein: CASSPTSFEQFF.

In this sample, this clonotype turned up a few times. V usage is TRBV24-1 and J usage is TRBJ2-1, with 13 positions matching TRBD2. The germline V gene has CDR1 KGHDR and CDR2 SFDVKD. J was trimmed by 0 bases and V by 4 bases; bases with no gene match: 14. This CDR3 region has 21 residues. The CDR3: CATSDRGTSGIGKSSYNEQFF. The DNA of the CDR3 is TGTGCCACCAGTGACCGCGGGACTAGCGGGATTGGTAAAAGCTCCTACAATGAGCAGTTCTTC.

The gene calls are TRBV7-9 and TRBJ2-3, with D possibly being TRBD2 (6 bases). The CDR3 runs to 15 residues. CDR1 and CDR2 from the germline V gene are SEHNR and FQNEAQ (reference sequence). V lost 6 bases to trimming and J lost 4 bases, with 17 bases between them. CDR3 in amino acids: CASRPLGGSADTQYF. The CDR3 nucleotides read TGTGCCAGCAGGCCCCTTGGGGGGTCGGCAGATACGCAGTATTTT.

This chain connects TRBV4-3 to TRBJ2-7, with 11 bases lining up with TRBD2. With V trimmed by 4 bases and J by 3 bases, 5 bases remained unmatched. This CDR3 spans 15 amino acids. Germline V gives CDR1 LGHNA, CDR2 YSLEER. CDR3 in DNA: TGCGCCAGCAGCCTAGCTACTAGCGGGAGCTACGAGCAGTACTTC. Protein product: CASSLATSGSYEQYF.

This rearrangement joins TRBV4-2 to TRBJ2-7; D is perhaps TRBD1 (6 bases). Germline V gene data show CDR1 as LGHNA and CDR2 as YNFKEQ. Trimming shortened V by 0 bases and J by 9 bases, and 18 bases separated the two germline ends. The CDR3 totals 15 residues. CDR3 in DNA: TGTGCCAGCAGCCAAGATTGGGTGGGGGCCCTGCGGCAGTACTTC. Translating gives CASSQDWVGALRQYF.

This clonotype occurred a few times. The rearrangement joins TRBV4-3 to TRBJ2-7; D might be TRBD1 (6 bases). This CDR3 has 15 residues. From germline, CDR1 is LGHNA and CDR2 YSLEER. V was trimmed by 2 bases and J by 5 bases, leaving 16 bases between them. The CDR3 loop reads CASSQYPQGPHEQYF. The CDR3 DNA reads as TGCGCCAGCAGCCAATACCCCCAGGGGCCCCACGAGCAGTACTTC.

This clonotype was seen a few times. This may be a read error: a much more frequent sequence differs by one nucleotide. This chain uses TRBV7-9 with TRBJ1-2, with D unresolved. CDR1 and CDR2 (germline): SEHNR, FQNEAQ (reference sequence). The CDR3 sequence is 13 residues long. Written as DNA, the CDR3 is TGTGCCGGCAGCTTAGCGGCCGCGGATGGCTACACCTTC. Encoded protein: CAGSLAAADGYTF.

Concerning this clonotype itself: A read error may explain this, as a much larger clone is one base away. This chain joins TRBV12-3 or TRBV12-4 and TRBJ2-2; the D is unclear. Trimming took off 4 bases at V and 3 bases at J, with 9 bases between the two ends. There are 14 residues in the CDR3. CDR3 amino acids: CASSSQVYTGELFF. DNA for the CDR3: TGTGCCAGCAGTTCCCAGGTGTACACCGGGGAGCTGTTTTTT.

At least ten counts were recorded for this clonotype. The genes are TRBV3-1 and TRBJ2-1; a possible D gene is TRBD2 (5 bases). This CDR3 contains 16 residues. In germline, CDR1 is LGHDT, CDR2 YNNKEL (reference sequence). Trimming removed 4 bases at V and 7 bases at J, with 20 bases between. CDR3 coding DNA: TGTGCCAGCAGCCCTGGATCAGATAGCGTCAAAAATGAGCAGTTCTTC. It is translated as CASSPGSDSVKNEQFF.

The rearrangement uses TRBV9 and TRBJ1-3; D is ambiguous. CDR3 length: 15 amino acids. V lost 0 bases, J lost 1 base, and 8 bases lay in between. Germline V CDR1 and CDR2: SGDLS, YYNGEE. The CDR3 nucleotides are TGTGCCAGCAGCGTAGAAGCGGGTTCTGGAAACACCATATATTTT. It is translated as CASSVEAGSGNTIYF.

This clonotype has only a few counts. The chain employs TRBV15 and TRBJ2-3, with D tentatively TRBD1 (5 bases). The CDR3 covers 16 residues. Between the trimmed V and J ends, which lost 5 bases and 6 bases, there was a span of 21 bases. Germline V CDR1 and CDR2: LNHNV, YYDKDF (reference sequence). For the CDR3, the DNA is TGTGCCACCAGCCCATCTGCAGGGTACGAACGGGATACGCAGTATTTT. Amino acids: CATSPSAGYERDTQYF.

This clonotype turned up a few times. The J gene is TRBJ2-2, the V gene TRBV15; unclear D gene. The germline gives CDR1 LNHNV, CDR2 YYDKDF (reference sequence). The CDR3 has 13 amino acids. Trimming removed 7 bases from V and 1 base from J, with 7 bases in between. The CDR3 is CATMVGNTGELFF. CDR3 coding DNA: TGTGCCACCATGGTAGGGAACACCGGGGAGCTGTTTTTT. Complete variable domain (other parts from reference TRBV15 and TRBJ2-2): DAMVIQNPRYQVTQFGKPVTLSCSQTLNHNVMYWYQQKSSQAPKLLFHYYDKDFNNEADTPDNFQSRRPNTSFCFLDIRSPGLGDTAMYLCATMVGNTGELFFGEGSRLTVL.

This clonotype has just a few counts. A single base separates this from a much larger clone, so it may be a read error. The chain uses TRBV3-1 and TRBJ2-3; the match to TRBD2 covers 12 bases. The CDR3 contains 15 residues. In germline, CDR1 is LGHDT, CDR2 YNNKEL (reference sequence). V lost 5 bases, J lost 4 bases, and 4 bases stayed unmatched. CDR3 DNA: TGTGCCAGCAGCGCACTAGCGGGGGGTGCAGATACGCAGTATTTT. Translated, it gives CASSALAGGADTQYF.

V gene TRBV7-8 combines with J gene TRBJ1-1; D not resolved. The CDR3 length is 15 residues. Germline V gene data show CDR1 as SGHVS and CDR2 as FQNEAQ. V was trimmed by 1 base and J by 0 bases, leaving 9 bases between them. The CDR3 loop is CASSLDRVLNTEAFF. The CDR3 nucleotides are TGTGCCAGCAGCTTAGACCGGGTTTTGAACACTGAAGCTTTCTTT. Full variable domain (outside the CDR3, taken from reference TRBV7-8 and TRBJ1-1): GAGVSQSPRYKVAKRGQDVALRCDPISGHVSLFWYQQALGQGPEFLTYFQNEAQLDKSGLPSDRFFAERPEGSVSTLKIQRTQQEDSAVYLCASSLDRVLNTEAFFGQGTRLTVV.

V gene TRBV18 combines with J gene TRBJ2-3; TRBD1 matches at 11 bases. The CDR3 spans 17 residues. The junction had 11 bases not matched to a gene; V was cut back by 4 bases and J by 5 bases. Germline assignment: CDR1 KGHSH and CDR2 LQKENI. The CDR3: CASSLRTGGQLKDTQYF. The CDR3 region has the DNA TGTGCCAGCTCACTAAGGACAGGGGGCCAATTGAAAGATACGCAGTATTTT.

The sample holds a few counts of this clonotype. The chain carries TRBV4-2 and TRBJ1-3; D is ambiguous. V lost 4 bases and J 4 bases, leaving 8 bases between the germline ends. Germline assignment: CDR1 LGHNA and CDR2 YNFKEQ. CDR3 size: 13 residues. CDR3 in DNA: TGTGCCAGCAGCCCTAGGGCCGGAAACACCATATATTTT. It yields the protein CASSPRAGNTIYF.

The V call is TRBV20-1, the J call TRBJ1-2; no reliable D call. In germline, CDR1 is DFQATT, CDR2 SNEGSKA (reference sequence). Trimming left V 6 bases short and J 5 bases short, with 13 bases between. This CDR3 comprises 12 residues. The CDR3 reads CSAIGSEYGYTF. As DNA, the CDR3 is TGCAGTGCGATCGGGTCGGAGTATGGCTACACCTTC.

This chain links TRBV10-3 with TRBJ2-2; D is uncertain. Looked up from germline, CDR1 is ENHRY and CDR2 is SYGVKD. The CDR3 spans 15 residues. The V end was cut by 6 bases, the J end by 4 bases, with 15 bases between. CDR3 sequence: CAISAVESGTGELFF. Written as DNA, the CDR3 is TGTGCCATCAGCGCAGTGGAGTCGGGCACCGGGGAGCTGTTTTTT.

This clonotype was observed a few times. The chain combines TRBV14 with TRBJ2-7, with TRBD1 matching 7 bases. V shed 4 bases, J shed 2 bases, and the junction held 5 bases outside the gene matches. CDR1 and CDR2 from the germline V gene are SGHDN and FVKESK. This CDR3 has 14 residues. The CDR3 bases are TGTGCCAGCAGCCGATCCGGGACAGCCTACGAGCAGTACTTC. Translation gives CASSRSGTAYEQYF.

The CDR3 DNA sequence: TGCAGCGTTGGACAGTCATCTCTCGAGCAGTACTTC. This codes for CSVGQSSLEQYF. This sequence joins TRBV29-1 and TRBJ2-7; the D gene is possibly TRBD1 (5 bases). The germline CDR1 and CDR2 sequences are SQVTM and ANQGSEA. The V gene lost 4 bases and the J gene lost 6 bases, with 13 bases spanning the gap. The CDR3 spans 12 residues.

Only a few counts were recorded for this clonotype. As DNA, the CDR3 is TGTGCCAGCAGCCCGCCAGTTGAGGGGGGGTACCAAGAGACCCAGTACTTC. It is translated as CASSPPVEGGYQETQYF. The J gene is TRBJ2-5, the V gene TRBV7-9, with a tentative D call TRBD2 (7 bases). Germline-derived CDR1 and CDR2 are SEHNR and FQNEAQ (reference sequence). The V end lost 5 bases, the J end lost 0 bases, and 19 bases lay between the germline ends. The CDR3 spans 17 residues.